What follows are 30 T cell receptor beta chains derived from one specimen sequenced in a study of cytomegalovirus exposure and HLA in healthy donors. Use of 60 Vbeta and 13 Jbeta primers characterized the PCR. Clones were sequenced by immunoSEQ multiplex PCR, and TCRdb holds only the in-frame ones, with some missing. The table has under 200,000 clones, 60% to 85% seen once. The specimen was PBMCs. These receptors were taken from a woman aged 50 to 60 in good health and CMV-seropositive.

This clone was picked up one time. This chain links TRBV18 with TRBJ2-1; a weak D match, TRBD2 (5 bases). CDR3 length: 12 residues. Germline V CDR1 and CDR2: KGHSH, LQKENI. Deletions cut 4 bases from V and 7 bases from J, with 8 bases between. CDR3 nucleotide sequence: TGTGCCAGCTCACGAAGGGAGAATGAGCAGTTCTTC. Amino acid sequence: CASSRRENEQFF.

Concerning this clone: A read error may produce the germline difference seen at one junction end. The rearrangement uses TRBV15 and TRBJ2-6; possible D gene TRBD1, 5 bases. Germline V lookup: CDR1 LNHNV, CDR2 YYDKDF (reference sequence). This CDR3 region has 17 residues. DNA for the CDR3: TGTGCCACCAGCAGAGATCGGCCGCAATCTGGGGCCAACGGCCTGACTTTC. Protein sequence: CATSRDRPQSGANGLTF.

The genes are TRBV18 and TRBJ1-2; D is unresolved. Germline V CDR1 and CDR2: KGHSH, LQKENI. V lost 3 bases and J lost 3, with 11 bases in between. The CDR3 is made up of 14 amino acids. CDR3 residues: CASSPRGQDYGYTF. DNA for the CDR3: TGTGCCAGCTCACCGAGAGGGCAGGACTATGGCTACACCTTC.

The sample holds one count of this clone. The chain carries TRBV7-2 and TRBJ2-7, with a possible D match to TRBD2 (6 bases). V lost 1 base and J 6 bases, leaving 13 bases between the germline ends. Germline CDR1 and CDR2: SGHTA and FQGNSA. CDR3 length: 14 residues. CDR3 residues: CASSLGPGESEQYF. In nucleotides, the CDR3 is TGTGCCAGCAGCTTAGGTCCGGGGGAAAGCGAGCAGTACTTC.

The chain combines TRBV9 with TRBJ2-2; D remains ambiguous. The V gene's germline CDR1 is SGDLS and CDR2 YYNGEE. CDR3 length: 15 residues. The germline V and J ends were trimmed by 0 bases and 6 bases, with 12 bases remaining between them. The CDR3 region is CASSVVSEWSGELFF. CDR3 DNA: TGTGCCAGCAGCGTAGTTTCGGAGTGGTCCGGGGAGCTGTTTTTT.

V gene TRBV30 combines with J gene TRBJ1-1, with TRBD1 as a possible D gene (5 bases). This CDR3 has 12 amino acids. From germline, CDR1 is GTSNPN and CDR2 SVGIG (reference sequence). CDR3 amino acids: CVLNQGGTEAFF. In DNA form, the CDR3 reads TGTGTCCTAAACCAGGGTGGCACTGAAGCTTTCTTT.

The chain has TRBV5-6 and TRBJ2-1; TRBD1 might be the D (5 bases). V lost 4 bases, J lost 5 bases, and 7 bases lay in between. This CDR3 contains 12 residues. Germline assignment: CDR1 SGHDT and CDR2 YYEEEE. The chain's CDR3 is CASSRRDNEQFF. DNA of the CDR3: TGTGCCAGCAGCCGCAGGGACAATGAGCAGTTCTTC. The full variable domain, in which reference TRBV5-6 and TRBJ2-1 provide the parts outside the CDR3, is DAGVTQSPTHLIKTRGQQVTLRCSPKSGHDTVSWYQQALGQGPQFIFQYYEEEERQRGNFPDRFSGHQFPNYSSELNVNALLLGDSALYLCASSRRDNEQFFGPGTRLTVL.

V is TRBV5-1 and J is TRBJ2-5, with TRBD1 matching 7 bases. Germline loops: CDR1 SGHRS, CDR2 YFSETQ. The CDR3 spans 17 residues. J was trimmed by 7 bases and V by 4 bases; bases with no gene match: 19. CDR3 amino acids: CASSGVTDRFGGVTQYF. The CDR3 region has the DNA TGCGCCAGCAGCGGAGTGACGGACAGGTTTGGGGGAGTGACCCAGTACTTC. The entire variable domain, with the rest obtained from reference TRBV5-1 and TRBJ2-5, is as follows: KAGVTQTPRYLIKTRGQQVTLSCSPISGHRSVSWYQQTPGQGLQFLFEYFSETQRNKGNFPGRFSGRQFSNSRSEMNVSTLELGDSALYLCASSGVTDRFGGVTQYFGPGTRLLVL.

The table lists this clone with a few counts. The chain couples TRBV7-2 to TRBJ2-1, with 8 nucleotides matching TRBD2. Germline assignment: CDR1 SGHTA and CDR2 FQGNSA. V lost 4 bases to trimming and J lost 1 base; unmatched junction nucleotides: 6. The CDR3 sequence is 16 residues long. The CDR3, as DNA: TGTGCCAGCAGCTCGGATCCGGGGGGGTCCTACAATGAGCAGTTCTTC. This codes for CASSSDPGGSYNEQFF.

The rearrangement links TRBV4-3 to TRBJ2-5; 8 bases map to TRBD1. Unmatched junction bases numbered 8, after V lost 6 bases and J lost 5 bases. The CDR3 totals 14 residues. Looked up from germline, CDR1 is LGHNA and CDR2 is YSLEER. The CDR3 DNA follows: TGCGCCAGCAGTATAGCGGACAGGGCCGAGACCCAGTACTTC. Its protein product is CASSIADRAETQYF.

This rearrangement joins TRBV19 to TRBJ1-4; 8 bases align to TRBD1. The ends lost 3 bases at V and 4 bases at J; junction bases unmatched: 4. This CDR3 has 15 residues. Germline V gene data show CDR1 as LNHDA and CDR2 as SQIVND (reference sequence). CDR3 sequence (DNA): TGTGCCAGTAGTATTTCGACAGGGGTTAATGAAAAACTGTTTTTT. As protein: CASSISTGVNEKLFF.

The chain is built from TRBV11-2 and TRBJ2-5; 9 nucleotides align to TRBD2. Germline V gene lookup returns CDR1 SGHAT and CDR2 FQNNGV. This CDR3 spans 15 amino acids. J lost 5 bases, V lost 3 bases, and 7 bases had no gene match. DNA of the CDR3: TGTGCCAGCAGCTTTGCGGGAGGGCCGGGGGAGACCCAGTACTTC. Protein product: CASSFAGGPGETQYF.

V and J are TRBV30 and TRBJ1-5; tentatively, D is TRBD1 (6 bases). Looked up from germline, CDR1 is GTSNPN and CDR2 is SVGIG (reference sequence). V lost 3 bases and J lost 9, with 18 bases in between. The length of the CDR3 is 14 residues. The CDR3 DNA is TGTGCCTGGAGACAAACAGGGATCCCACGGCCCCAGCATTTT. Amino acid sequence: CAWRQTGIPRPQHF. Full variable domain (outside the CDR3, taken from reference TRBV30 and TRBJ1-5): SQTIHQWPATLVQPVGSPLSLECTVEGTSNPNLYWYRQAAGRGLQLLFYSVGIGQISSEVPQNLSASRPQDRQFILSSKKLLLSDSGFYLCAWRQTGIPRPQHFGDGTRLSIL.

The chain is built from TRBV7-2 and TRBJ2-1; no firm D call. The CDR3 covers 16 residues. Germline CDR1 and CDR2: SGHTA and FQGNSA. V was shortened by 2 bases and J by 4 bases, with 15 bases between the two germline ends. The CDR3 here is CASSLYSWFEYNEQFF. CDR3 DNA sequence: TGTGCCAGCAGCTTATACTCGTGGTTTGAGTACAATGAGCAGTTCTTC.

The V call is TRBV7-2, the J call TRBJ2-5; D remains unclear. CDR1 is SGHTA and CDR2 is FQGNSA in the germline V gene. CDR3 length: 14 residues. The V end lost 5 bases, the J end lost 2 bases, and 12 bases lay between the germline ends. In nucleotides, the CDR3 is TGTGCCAGCAGCCCAGATCCCTCACAAGAGACCCAGTACTTC. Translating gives CASSPDPSQETQYF.

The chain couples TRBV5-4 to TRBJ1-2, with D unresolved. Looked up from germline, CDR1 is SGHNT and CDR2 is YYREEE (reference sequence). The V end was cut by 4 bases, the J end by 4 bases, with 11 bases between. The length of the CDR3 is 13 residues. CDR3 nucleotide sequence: TGTGCCAGCAGCCCCTCGAGTGCCTATGGCTACACCTTC. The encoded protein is CASSPSSAYGYTF.

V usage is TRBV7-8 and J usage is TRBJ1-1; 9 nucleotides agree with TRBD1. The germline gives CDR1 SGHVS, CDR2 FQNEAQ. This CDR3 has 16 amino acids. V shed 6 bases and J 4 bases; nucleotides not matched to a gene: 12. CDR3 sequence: CASRPGTGPILTEAFF. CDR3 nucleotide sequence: TGTGCCAGCAGGCCCGGGACAGGGCCTATCCTCACTGAAGCTTTCTTT.

This chain's CDR3 is CASSLRTGDTEAFF. The CDR3 DNA reads as TGTGCCAGCAGCTTGAGAACAGGGGACACTGAAGCTTTCTTT. The chain employs TRBV11-2 and TRBJ1-1; TRBD1 matches 7 bases. The CDR3 length is 14 residues. Germline V gives CDR1 SGHAT, CDR2 FQNNGV. After removal of 3 bases from V and 3 bases from J, the junction contained 4 bases not matched to a gene.

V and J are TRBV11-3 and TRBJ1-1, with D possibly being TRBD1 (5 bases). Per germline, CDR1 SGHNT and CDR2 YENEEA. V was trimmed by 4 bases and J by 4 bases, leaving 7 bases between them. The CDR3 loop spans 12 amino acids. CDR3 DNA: TGTGCCAGCAGCTCGACAGTCACTGAAGCTTTCTTT. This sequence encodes CASSSTVTEAFF.

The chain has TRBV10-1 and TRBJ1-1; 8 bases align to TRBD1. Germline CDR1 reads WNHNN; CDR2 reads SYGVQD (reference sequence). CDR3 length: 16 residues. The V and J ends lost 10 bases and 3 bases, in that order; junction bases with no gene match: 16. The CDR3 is CATLRSGGGRYTEAFF. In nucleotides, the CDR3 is TGCGCCACCCTCCGCTCAGGGGGCGGCAGGTACACTGAAGCTTTCTTT.

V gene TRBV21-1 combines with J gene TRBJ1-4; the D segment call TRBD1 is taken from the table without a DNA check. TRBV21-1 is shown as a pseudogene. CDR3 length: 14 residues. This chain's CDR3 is CASSNPGQGQKLFF. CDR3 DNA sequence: TGTGCCAGCAGCAACCCGGGACAGGGGCAAAAACTGTTTTTT.

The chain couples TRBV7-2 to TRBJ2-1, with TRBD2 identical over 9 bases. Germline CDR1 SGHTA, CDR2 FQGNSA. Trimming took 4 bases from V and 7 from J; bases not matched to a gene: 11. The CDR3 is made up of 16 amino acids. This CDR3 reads CASSSRLAGSSNEQFF. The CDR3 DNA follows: TGTGCCAGCAGCTCCCGTCTAGCGGGATCCTCGAATGAGCAGTTCTTC.

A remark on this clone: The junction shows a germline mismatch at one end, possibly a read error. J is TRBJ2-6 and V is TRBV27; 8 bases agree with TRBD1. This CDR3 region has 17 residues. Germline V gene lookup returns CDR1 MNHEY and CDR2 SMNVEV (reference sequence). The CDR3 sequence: CASSLVQGAGGANGLTF. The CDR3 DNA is TGTGCCAGCAGTTTAGTGCAGGGGGCGGGTGGGGCCAACGGCCTGACTTTC.

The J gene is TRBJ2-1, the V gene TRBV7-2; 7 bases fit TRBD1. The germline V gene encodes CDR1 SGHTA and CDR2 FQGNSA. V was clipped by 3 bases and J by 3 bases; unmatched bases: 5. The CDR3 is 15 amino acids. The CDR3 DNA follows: TGTGCCAGCAGCTTTGACAGGGTCAACTACAATGAGCAGTTCTTC. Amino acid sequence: CASSFDRVNYNEQFF.

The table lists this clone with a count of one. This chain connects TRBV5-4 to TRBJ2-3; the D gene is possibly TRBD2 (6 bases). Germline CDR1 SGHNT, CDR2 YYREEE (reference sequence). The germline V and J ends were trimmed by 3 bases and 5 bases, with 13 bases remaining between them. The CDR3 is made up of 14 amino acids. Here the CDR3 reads CASSSSRAGDTQYF. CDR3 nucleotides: TGTGCCAGCAGCTCTTCCCGAGCGGGAGATACGCAGTATTTT.

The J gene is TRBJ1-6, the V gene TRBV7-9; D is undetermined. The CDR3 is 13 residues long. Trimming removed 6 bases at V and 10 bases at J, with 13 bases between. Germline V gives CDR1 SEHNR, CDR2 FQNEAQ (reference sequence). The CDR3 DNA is TGTGCCAGCAGTAGGGAGGGAACATCACCCCTCCACTTT. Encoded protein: CASSREGTSPLHF.

The CDR3 is CASSYSAGAGDTQYF. The CDR3 nucleotides read TGTGCCAGCAGTTACTCAGCGGGAGCAGGAGATACGCAGTATTTT. The V and J genes are TRBV6-6 and TRBJ2-3; 8 bases are shared with TRBD2. V was clipped by 0 bases and J by 5 bases; unmatched bases: 4. This CDR3 spans 15 amino acids. Germline V CDR1 and CDR2: MNHNY, SVGAGI (reference sequence).

CDR3 in DNA: TGTGCCAGCAGCACCTCTCGGACAGGTTGGGAGCAGTACTTC. Amino acid sequence: CASSTSRTGWEQYF. The J gene is TRBJ2-7, the V gene TRBV5-8; the match to TRBD1 covers 7 bases. The CDR3 is made up of 14 amino acids. With 4 bases clipped from V and 7 bases from J, the junction kept 11 bases outside the gene matches. Germline loops: CDR1 SGHTS, CDR2 YDEGEE. Looking up the rest from reference TRBV5-8 and TRBJ2-7 gives the full variable domain: EAGVTQSPTHLIKTRGQQATLRCSPISGHTSVYWYQQALGLGLQFLLWYDEGEERNRGNFPPRFSGRQFPNYSSELNVNALELEDSALYLCASSTSRTGWEQYFGPGTRLTVT.

CDR3 sequence (DNA): TGTGCCAGCAGCCCCCGGACAGGGGGCTCGGACGAGCAGTACTTC. This translates into CASSPRTGGSDEQYF. V is TRBV11-3 and J is TRBJ2-7; 11 nucleotides line up with TRBD1. The V segment lost 5 bases and the J segment 5 bases; nucleotides outside the gene matches: 8. Germline V gene lookup returns CDR1 SGHNT and CDR2 YENEEA. CDR3 length: 15 residues.

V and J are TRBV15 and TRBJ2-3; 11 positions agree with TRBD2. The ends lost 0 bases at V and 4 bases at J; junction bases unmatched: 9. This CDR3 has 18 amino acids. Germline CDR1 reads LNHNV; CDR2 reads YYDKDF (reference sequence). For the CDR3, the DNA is TGTGCCACCAGCAGAGATCTCTCGACTAGCGGGACGCCAGATACGCAGTATTTT. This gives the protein CATSRDLSTSGTPDTQYF.